This TCR beta chain was sequenced in a study of T cell changes during pregnancy in multiple sclerosis (dated 2019 in TCRdb). At the level of the whole study: In women with multiple sclerosis, the researchers looked at how the T cell repertoire shifted as pregnancy progressed.

The library was generated by the immunoSEQ multiplex PCR assay. As stored in TCRdb, this immuneACCESS dataset retains in-frame rearrangements with V and J assigned. A fraction of the clones does not appear; measured against another copy, unresolved V genes explain less than half of the discrepancy, and the remainder lacks a known reason. The sample contains around 40,000 clones, 89% of them found a single time. The top ten constitute approximately 1.3% of the sample. Cut back by 5 bases and 12 bases, the V and J ends lie 11 bases apart. CDR3 length: 10 amino acids, cysteine to phenylalanine. Only the CDR3 portion is preserved as DNA: 30 bases, with reading frame beginning at the first base. CDR1 and CDR2, per the germline V gene, are SGHAT and FQNNGV. A note on this clone: The specificity of this receptor is unknown. No base quality values were provided; no much bigger clone lies one nucleotide off.

This clonotype was obtained from a female donor with multiple sclerosis, enrolled in a pregnancy study. The source was CD4+ T cells from peripheral blood mononuclear cells, collected in the first trimester of pregnancy. Recombination linked TRBV11-2 to TRBJ2-7, with TRBD2 perhaps the D gene, on 5 matching bases. The nucleotide sequence is given as TGTGCCAGCAGCCTTCGAGGGCTGTACTTC. It specifies CASSLRGLYF.